This passage covers 27 T cell receptor beta chains from one sample sequenced in a study of Graves' ophthalmopathy and Graves' hyperthyroidism. The TCR beta CDR3 regions underwent amplification from RNA transcripts. RT-PCR with HTBI primers came first, then second-round multiplex PCR. TCRdb re-called the multiplex PCR reads through MiXCR, storing one row per CDR3 protein. Here the sample spans about 620,000 distinct CDR3 sequences, 20% to 25% being singletons. Sequenced: peripheral blood. The receptors come from a woman aged 18-30 years with stable Graves' hyperthyroidism. Some clones in this sample may be carry-over from other donors' samples.

This clonotype showed up many times. This chain links TRBV7-2 with TRBJ1-6; D is unresolved. The germline V gene has CDR1 SGHTA and CDR2 FQGNSA. CDR3 size: 14 residues. Trimming stripped 5 bases from V and 10 bases from J, with 15 bases between. The CDR3 is CASSLWREGSPLHF. The CDR3 DNA reads as TGTGCCAGCAGCCTATGGAGGGAAGGGTCACCCCTCCACTTT.

The table lists this clonotype with many counts. The chain employs TRBV19 and TRBJ1-2; 8 bases line up with TRBD1. V lost 10 bases and J lost 4; bases outside the gene matches: 17. From germline, CDR1 is LNHDA and CDR2 SQIVND (reference sequence). This CDR3 is 16 amino acids long. The CDR3: CATPGRGQVDSYGYTF. CDR3 DNA sequence: TGTGCCACTCCGGGGCGGGGACAGGTGGATAGCTATGGCTACACCTTC. The full variable domain, completed using reference TRBV19 and TRBJ1-2, is DGGITQSPKYLFRKEGQNVTLSCEQNLNHDAMYWYRQDPGQGLRLIYYSQIVNDFQKGDIAEGYSVSREKKESFPLTVTSAQKNPTAFYLCATPGRGQVDSYGYTFGSGTRLTVV.

This clonotype was observed many times. The CDR3 DNA reads as TGTGCCAGCAGCCAAGGACAGTTACAGAACACTGAAGCTTTCTTT. Translated, it gives CASSQGQLQNTEAFF. V and J are TRBV2 and TRBJ1-1; D is perhaps TRBD1 (6 bases). The CDR3 spans 15 residues. Germline V gene data show CDR1 as SNHLY and CDR2 as FYNNEI. V was clipped by 6 bases and J by 1 base, with 15 bases between them.

This clonotype came up many times. The rearrangement links TRBV12-3 or TRBV12-4 to TRBJ2-7, with TRBD2 as a possible D gene (5 bases). Deletions cut 6 bases from V and 6 bases from J, with 15 bases between. The CDR3 is made up of 13 amino acids. The CDR3 DNA follows: TGTGCCAGCAGCCAGATTGCGGCGGGCGAGCAGTACTTC. Its translation is CASSQIAAGEQYF.

This clonotype occurred many times. The CDR3 DNA reads as TGCAGCGCCTCCAGGGACCAAGAGACCCAGTACTTC. It yields the protein CSASRDQETQYF. The chain combines TRBV29-1 with TRBJ2-5; D perhaps matches TRBD1 (5 bases). This CDR3 has 12 residues. From germline, CDR1 is SQVTM and CDR2 ANQGSEA. The V gene lost 7 bases and the J gene lost 0 bases, with 9 bases spanning the gap. Complete variable domain (other parts from reference TRBV29-1 and TRBJ2-5): SAVISQKPSRDICQRGTSLTIQCQVDSQVTMMFWYRQQPGQSLTLIATANQGSEATYESGFVIDKFPISRPNLTFSTLTVSNMSPEDSSIYLCSASRDQETQYFGPGTRLLVL.

This clonotype appeared many times. CDR3 coding DNA: TGTGCCAGCAGCCCACTATTAGGGTTCGCCGCTGAAGCTTTCTTT. This sequence encodes CASSPLLGFAAEAFF. The J gene is TRBJ1-1, the V gene TRBV11-2, with unresolved D. V lost 5 bases and J 6 bases, leaving 19 bases between the germline ends. Germline CDR1 reads SGHAT; CDR2 reads FQNNGV. The CDR3 runs to 15 residues.

This clonotype showed up just a few times. The CDR3 DNA is TGTGCCAGCAGTTTGGAACAGCCCTTAACCTACGAGCAGTACTTC. Translated: CASSLEQPLTYEQYF. This rearrangement joins TRBV28 to TRBJ2-7; D is undetermined. The V gene's germline CDR1 is MDHEN and CDR2 SYDVKM. CDR3 length: 15 amino acids. Trimming stripped 3 bases from V and 2 bases from J, with 14 bases between.

The sample holds many counts of this clonotype. The rearrangement uses TRBV12-3 or TRBV12-4 and TRBJ1-5; no firm D call. The CDR3 has 12 amino acids. V was pared by 3 bases and J by 6 bases, with 6 bases between. The CDR3 sequence: CASSLVPQPQHF. In DNA form, the CDR3 reads TGTGCCAGCAGTTTGGTTCCTCAGCCCCAGCATTTT.

This clonotype has ten or more counts. J is TRBJ2-7 and V is TRBV10-3; TRBD2 is a possible D gene (5 bases). Germline V CDR1 and CDR2: ENHRY, SYGVKD. V gave up 3 bases and J gave up 4 bases, with 13 bases separating them. The CDR3 is 14 residues long. The CDR3 DNA follows: TGTGCCATCAGTGACCGCCGGGATTCGTACGAGCAGTACTTC. It codes for CAISDRRDSYEQYF.

This clonotype showed up many times. The rearrangement uses TRBV12-3 or TRBV12-4 and TRBJ2-5; D gene ambiguous. The CDR3 consists of 13 residues. Trimming removed 4 bases from V and 5 bases from J, with 11 bases in between. Written as DNA, the CDR3 is TGTGCCAGCAGTTCCCCGGCCGGGGAGACCCAGTACTTC. Amino acid sequence: CASSSPAGETQYF.

This clonotype was seen many times. A junction end diverges from the germline sequence, so it may reflect a read error. The CDR3 loop is CSSTGQGWETQYF. CDR3 coding DNA: TGTTCCAGCACCGGACAGGGATGGGAGACCCAGTACTTC. The chain uses TRBV6-2 or TRBV6-3 and TRBJ2-5; 8 positions match TRBD1. The length of the CDR3 is 13 residues. Germline CDR1 is MNHEY and CDR2 is SVGEGT.

This clonotype was found a few times. The gene calls are TRBV5-1 and TRBJ2-4; perhaps D is TRBD1 or TRBD2 (5 bases each). The V and J ends lost 4 bases and 1 base respectively, with 9 bases between them. The V gene's germline CDR1 is SGHRS and CDR2 YFSETQ. The CDR3 extends over 14 amino acids. The CDR3: CASSLGDAKNIQYF. The CDR3 DNA follows: TGCGCCAGCAGCCTGGGGGACGCCAAAAACATTCAGTACTTC.

This clonotype was detected only a few times. At one of its ends the junction is not consistent with the germline gene, which may arise from a read error. V gene TRBV6-1 combines with J gene TRBJ2-4; 11 bases line up with TRBD1. The CDR3 sequence is 17 residues long. Germline V CDR1 and CDR2: MNHNS, SASEGT. The CDR3 nucleotides are TGTGCCAGCTTGGACAGGGGGCTCGAAGAAGCCAAAAACATTAAGTACTTC. Protein product: CASLDRGLEEAKNIKYF.

This clonotype occurred many times. The rearrangement links TRBV6-1 to TRBJ1-1; D might be TRBD1 (6 bases). Trimming cost V 7 bases and J 8 bases, with 23 bases left between them. Germline-derived CDR1 and CDR2 are MNHNS and SASEGT. The CDR3 has 15 amino acids. The chain's CDR3 is CASTRGGSPGGEAFF. The CDR3 DNA follows: TGTGCCAGCACCAGGGGCGGAAGCCCTGGGGGGGAAGCTTTCTTT.

This clonotype was detected ten times or more. The chain's CDR3 is CSATSSREAFF. The CDR3 coding sequence is TGCAGCGCCACATCTTCTAGGGAAGCTTTCTTT. The chain couples TRBV29-1 to TRBJ1-1; D not certain. This CDR3 has 11 amino acids. Germline lookup yields CDR1 SQVTM and CDR2 ANQGSEA. Between the trimmed V and J ends, which lost 7 bases and 8 bases, there was a span of 14 bases. Variable domain in full (rest from reference TRBV29-1 and TRBJ1-1): SAVISQKPSRDICQRGTSLTIQCQVDSQVTMMFWYRQQPGQSLTLIATANQGSEATYESGFVIDKFPISRPNLTFSTLTVSNMSPEDSSIYLCSATSSREAFFGQGTRLTVV.

This clonotype was counted at least ten times. The V and J genes are TRBV12-3 or TRBV12-4 and TRBJ2-7; 7 bases agree with TRBD2. The CDR3 totals 13 residues. V trimming: 9 bases; J trimming: 0 bases; junction bases outside the gene matches: 5. CDR3 sequence reads: CASREGLSYEQYF. The CDR3, as DNA: TGTGCCAGTAGGGAGGGGCTCTCCTACGAGCAGTACTTC.

This clonotype was observed many times. The genes are TRBV20-1 and TRBJ1-1; D uncertain. There are 15 residues in the CDR3. From germline, CDR1 is DFQATT and CDR2 SNEGSKA (reference sequence). V was clipped by 6 bases and J by 6 bases, with 23 bases between them. CDR3 sequence: CSAFPPSGGYPEAFF. The DNA for the CDR3 is TGCAGTGCCTTTCCCCCCTCAGGAGGGTATCCTGAAGCTTTCTTT.

The chain couples TRBV4-2 to TRBJ1-5; TRBD1 matches 7 bases. The V segment lost 2 bases and the J segment 4 bases; nucleotides outside the gene matches: 5. The CDR3 is made up of 15 amino acids. Germline V gives CDR1 LGHNA, CDR2 YNFKEQ. Written as DNA, the CDR3 is TGTGCCAGCAGCCAACGCTCAGGGGGGAATCAGCCCCAGCATTTT. It encodes CASSQRSGGNQPQHF.

The gene calls are TRBV6-1 and TRBJ1-2, with a tentative D call TRBD1 (5 bases). The CDR3 is 13 residues long. Germline-derived CDR1 and CDR2 are MNHNS and SASEGT. The germline V and J ends were trimmed by 4 bases and 5 bases, with 11 bases remaining between them. The CDR3 nucleotides are TGTGCCAGCAGTGTCGGGGCCCGTTATGGCTACACCTTC. Protein sequence: CASSVGARYGYTF.

This clonotype was seen many times. This chain connects TRBV5-1 to TRBJ1-1; D may be TRBD1 (6 bases). The CDR3 is 14 amino acids. CDR1 is SGHRS, CDR2 YFSETQ, per germline. With 6 bases removed from V and 7 bases from J, the gap between germline ends came to 19 bases. CDR3 protein: CASKAGAGVDEAFF. In DNA, the CDR3 is TGCGCCAGCAAGGCAGGGGCCGGGGTTGATGAAGCTTTCTTT.

This clonotype was counted between two and nine times. This chain connects TRBV27 to TRBJ2-5, with D possibly called TRBD1 or TRBD2 (5 bases each). CDR3 length: 15 amino acids. Trimming shortened V by 3 bases and J by 5 bases, and 16 bases separated the two germline ends. Germline CDR1 MNHEY, CDR2 SMNVEV (reference sequence). The CDR3 here is CASSFGRQGGETQYF. Written as DNA, the CDR3 is TGTGCCAGCAGTTTCGGTCGTCAGGGCGGGGAGACCCAGTACTTC.

This clonotype occurred many times. The chain recombines TRBV28 with TRBJ1-2, with 9 bases that match TRBD1. From germline, CDR1 is MDHEN and CDR2 SYDVKM. With V trimmed by 8 bases and J by 4 bases, 5 bases remained unmatched. There are 13 residues in the CDR3. In DNA form, the CDR3 reads TGTGCCAGCGGGACAGGGAATCTCTATGGCTACACCTTC. Its protein is CASGTGNLYGYTF.

This chain uses TRBV6-1 with TRBJ2-2, with D possibly matching TRBD1 (5 bases). CDR3 length: 11 amino acids. Trimming removed 11 bases at V and 6 bases at J, with 10 bases between. From germline, CDR1 is MNHNS and CDR2 SASEGT. The CDR3 protein is CALKGPGELFF. The CDR3 coding sequence is TGTGCCCTTAAGGGGCCCGGGGAGCTGTTTTTT.

This clonotype was seen ten or more times. A read error is likely, as this CDR3 ends without the conserved phenylalanine or tryptophan. The chain recombines TRBV12-3 or TRBV12-4 with TRBJ1-2, with D perhaps matching TRBD1 (5 bases). The V gene lost 5 bases and the J gene lost 8 bases, with 12 bases spanning the gap. The CDR3 runs 12 residues. CDR3 residues: CASSGGLLGYTS. The DNA of the CDR3 is TGTGCCAGCAGTGGGGGACTGTTGGGCTACACCTCC.

This clonotype occurred many times. At one boundary the junction diverges from the germline segment, which might be a read error. The chain carries TRBV6-1 and TRBJ1-5; 9 bases align to TRBD1. This CDR3 has 16 amino acids. Germline V gene data show CDR1 as MNHNS and CDR2 as SASEGT. CDR3 sequence (DNA): TGTGCCAGCGGTGAAAATTGGACAGGGGGCAATCAGCCCCAGCATTTT. It is translated as CASGENWTGGNQPQHF.

This clonotype was found many times. This chain links TRBV7-4 with TRBJ2-7; 14 nucleotides match TRBD2. J lost 0 bases, V lost 5 bases, and 6 bases had no gene match. Germline V gene sequence: CDR1 SGHVT, CDR2 SQSDAQ. This CDR3 is built from 17 residues. The CDR3 DNA sequence: TGTGCCAGCAGCCTGACTAGCGGGGGGGGAAGCTCCTACGAGCAGTACTTC. As protein: CASSLTSGGGSSYEQYF.

This clonotype was picked up many times. The chain combines TRBV6-5 with TRBJ1-1, with D uncertain. CDR3 length: 15 residues. Per the germline V gene, CDR1 is MNHEY and CDR2 is SVGAGI. Trimming took 2 bases from V and 6 from J, leaving 16 bases between them. The CDR3 DNA follows: TGTGCCAGCAGTTACGGAACTCGAGGTTTGGCTGAAGCTTTCTTT. Protein sequence: CASSYGTRGLAEAFF.